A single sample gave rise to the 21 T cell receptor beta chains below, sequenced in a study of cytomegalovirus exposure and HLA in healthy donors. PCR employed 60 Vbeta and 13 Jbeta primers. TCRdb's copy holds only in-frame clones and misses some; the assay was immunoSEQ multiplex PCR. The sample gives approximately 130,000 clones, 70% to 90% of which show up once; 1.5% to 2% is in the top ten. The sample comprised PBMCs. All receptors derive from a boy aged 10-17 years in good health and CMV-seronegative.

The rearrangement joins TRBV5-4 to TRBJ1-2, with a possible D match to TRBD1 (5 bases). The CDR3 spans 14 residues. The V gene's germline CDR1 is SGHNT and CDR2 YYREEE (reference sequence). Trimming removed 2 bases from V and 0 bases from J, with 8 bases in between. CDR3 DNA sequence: TGTGCCAGCAGCTTTCCAGGGTCTAACTATGGCTACACCTTC. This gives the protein CASSFPGSNYGYTF.

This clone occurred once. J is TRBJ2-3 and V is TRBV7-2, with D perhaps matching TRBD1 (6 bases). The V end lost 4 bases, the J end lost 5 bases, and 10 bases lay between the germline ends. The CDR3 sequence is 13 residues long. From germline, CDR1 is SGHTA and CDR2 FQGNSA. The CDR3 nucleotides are TGTGCCAGCAGCTGGTACAGGGAAGATACGCAGTATTTT. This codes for CASSWYREDTQYF.

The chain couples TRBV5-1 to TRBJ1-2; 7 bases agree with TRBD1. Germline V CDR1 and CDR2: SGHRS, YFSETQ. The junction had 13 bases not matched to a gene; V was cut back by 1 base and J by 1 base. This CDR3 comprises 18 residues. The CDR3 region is CASSLTGQASRGNYGYTF. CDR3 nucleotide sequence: TGCGCCAGCAGCTTGACCGGACAGGCCTCCCGGGGTAACTATGGCTACACCTTC.

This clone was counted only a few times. The CDR3 reads CASTPGQGNEKLFF. For the CDR3, the DNA is TGTGCCAGCACCCCGGGACAGGGGAATGAAAAACTGTTTTTT. The chain has TRBV2 and TRBJ1-4, with 10 positions matching TRBD1. In germline, CDR1 is SNHLY, CDR2 FYNNEI. The CDR3 loop spans 14 amino acids. Losses at the gene ends were 7 bases for V and 5 bases for J; bases not matched to a gene: 4.

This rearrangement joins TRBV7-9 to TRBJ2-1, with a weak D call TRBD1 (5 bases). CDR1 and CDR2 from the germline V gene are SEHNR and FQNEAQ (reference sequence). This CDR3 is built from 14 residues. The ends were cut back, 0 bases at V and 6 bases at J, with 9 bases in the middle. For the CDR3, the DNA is TGTGCCAGCAGCTTAGCTTCTAGGGGCAATGAGCAGTTCTTC. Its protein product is CASSLASRGNEQFF.

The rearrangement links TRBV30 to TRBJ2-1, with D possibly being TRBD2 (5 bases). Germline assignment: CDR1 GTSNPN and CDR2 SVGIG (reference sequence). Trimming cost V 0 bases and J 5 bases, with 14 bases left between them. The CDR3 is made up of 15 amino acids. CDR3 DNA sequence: TGTGCCTGGAGTGTAATCTCGGGATATAACAATGAGCAGTTCTTC. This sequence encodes CAWSVISGYNNEQFF.

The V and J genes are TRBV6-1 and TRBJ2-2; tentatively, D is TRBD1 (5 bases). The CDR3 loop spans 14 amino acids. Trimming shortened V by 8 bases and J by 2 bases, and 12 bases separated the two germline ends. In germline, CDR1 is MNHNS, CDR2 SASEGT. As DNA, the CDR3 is TGTGCCAGCGGGCGACAGACTAACACCGGGGAGCTGTTTTTT. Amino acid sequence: CASGRQTNTGELFF.

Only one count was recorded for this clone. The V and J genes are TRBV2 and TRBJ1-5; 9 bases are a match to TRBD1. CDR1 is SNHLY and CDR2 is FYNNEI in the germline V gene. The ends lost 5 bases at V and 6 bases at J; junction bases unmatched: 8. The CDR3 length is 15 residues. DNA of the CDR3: TGTGCCAGCAGTCCGGACAGGGGACGGGGTCAGCCCCAGCATTTT. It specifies CASSPDRGRGQPQHF. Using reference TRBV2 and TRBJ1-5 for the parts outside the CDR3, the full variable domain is EPEVTQTPSHQVTQMGQEVILRCVPISNHLYFYWYRQILGQKVEFLVSFYNNEISEKSEIFDDQFSVERPDGSNFTLKIRSTKLEDSAMYFCASSPDRGRGQPQHFGDGTRLSIL.

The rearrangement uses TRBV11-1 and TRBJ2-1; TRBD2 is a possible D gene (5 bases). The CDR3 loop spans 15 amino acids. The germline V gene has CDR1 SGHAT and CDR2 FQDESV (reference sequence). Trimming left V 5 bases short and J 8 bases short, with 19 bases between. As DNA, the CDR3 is TGTGCCAGCAGCCACCGGGATTCCGGGTCCGATGAGCAGTTCTTC. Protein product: CASSHRDSGSDEQFF.

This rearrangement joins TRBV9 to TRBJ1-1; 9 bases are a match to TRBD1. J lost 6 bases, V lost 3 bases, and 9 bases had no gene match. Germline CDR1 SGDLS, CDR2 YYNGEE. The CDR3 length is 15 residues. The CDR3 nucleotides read TGTGCCAGCAGCGAGACAGGGGGTTATGACGCTGAAGCTTTCTTT. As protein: CASSETGGYDAEAFF.

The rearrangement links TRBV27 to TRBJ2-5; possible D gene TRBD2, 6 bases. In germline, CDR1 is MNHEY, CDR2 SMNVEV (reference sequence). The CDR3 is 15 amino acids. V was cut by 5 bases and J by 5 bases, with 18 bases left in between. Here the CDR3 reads CASSPLPGERETQYF. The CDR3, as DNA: TGTGCCAGCAGTCCACTACCGGGAGAGCGGGAGACCCAGTACTTC.

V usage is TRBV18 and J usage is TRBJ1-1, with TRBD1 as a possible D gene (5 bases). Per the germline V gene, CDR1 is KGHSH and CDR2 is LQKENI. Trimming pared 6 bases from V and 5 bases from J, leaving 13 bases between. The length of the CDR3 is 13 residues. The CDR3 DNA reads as TGTGCCAGCTCTGTCACGGGGGGTACTGAAGCTTTCTTT. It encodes CASSVTGGTEAFF.

CDR3 region: CASSDDGGHYTF. The CDR3 coding sequence is TGTGCCAGCAGCGATGACGGTGGGCACTACACCTTC. The chain is built from TRBV9 and TRBJ1-2, with no clear D. Germline lookup yields CDR1 SGDLS and CDR2 YYNGEE. The V end lost 3 bases, the J end lost 10 bases, and 13 bases lay between the germline ends. CDR3 length: 12 residues.

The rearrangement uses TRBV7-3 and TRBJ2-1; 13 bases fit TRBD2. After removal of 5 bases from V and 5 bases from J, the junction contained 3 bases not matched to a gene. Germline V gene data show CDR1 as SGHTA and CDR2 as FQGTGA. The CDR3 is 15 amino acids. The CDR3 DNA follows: TGTGCCAGCAGCGAGGGACTAGCGGGAAACAATGAGCAGTTCTTC. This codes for CASSEGLAGNNEQFF.

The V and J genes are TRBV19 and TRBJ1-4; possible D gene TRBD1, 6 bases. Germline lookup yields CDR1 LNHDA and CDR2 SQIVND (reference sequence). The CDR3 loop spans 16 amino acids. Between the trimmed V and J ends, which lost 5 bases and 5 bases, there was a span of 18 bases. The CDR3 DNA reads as TGTGCCAGTAGTGGAAGGACAGCTTCATGGAATGAAAAACTGTTTTTT. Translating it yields CASSGRTASWNEKLFF.

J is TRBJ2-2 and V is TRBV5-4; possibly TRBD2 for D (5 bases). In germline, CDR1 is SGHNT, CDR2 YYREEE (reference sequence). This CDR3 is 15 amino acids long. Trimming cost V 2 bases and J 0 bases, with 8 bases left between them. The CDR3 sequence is CASSFGGSNTGELFF. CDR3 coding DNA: TGTGCCAGCAGCTTCGGCGGGTCGAACACCGGGGAGCTGTTTTTT. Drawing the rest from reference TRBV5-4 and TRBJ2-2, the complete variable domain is ETGVTQSPTHLIKTRGQQVTLRCSSQSGHNTVSWYQQALGQGPQFIFQYYREEENGRGNFPPRFSGLQFPNYSSELNVNALELDDSALYLCASSFGGSNTGELFFGEGSRLTVL.

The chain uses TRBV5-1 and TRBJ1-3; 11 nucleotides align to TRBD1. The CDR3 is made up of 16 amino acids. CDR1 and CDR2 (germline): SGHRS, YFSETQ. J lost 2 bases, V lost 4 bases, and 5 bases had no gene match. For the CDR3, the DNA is TGCGCCAGCAGCAACCGGGACAGGGGGGCTGGAAACACCATATATTTT. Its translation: CASSNRDRGAGNTIYF.

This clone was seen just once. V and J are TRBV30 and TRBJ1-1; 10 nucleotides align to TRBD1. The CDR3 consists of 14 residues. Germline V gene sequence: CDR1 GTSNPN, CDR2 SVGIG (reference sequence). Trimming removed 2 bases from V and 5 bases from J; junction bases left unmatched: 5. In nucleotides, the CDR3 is TGTGCCTGGAGTTTCGGACAGGGGGATACTGAAGCTTTCTTT. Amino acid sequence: CAWSFGQGDTEAFF.

CDR3 amino acids: CASSQEKAGGPEQYF. CDR3 bases: TGTGCCAGCAGCCAAGAAAAAGCGGGAGGGCCCGAGCAGTACTTC. V is TRBV4-2 and J is TRBJ2-7; 10 nucleotides line up with TRBD2. Per the germline V gene, CDR1 is LGHNA and CDR2 is YNFKEQ. The CDR3 runs 15 residues. V trimming: 0 bases; J trimming: 6 bases; junction bases outside the gene matches: 5.

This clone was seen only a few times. CDR3 region: CAWSPLGGDTGELFF. CDR3 nucleotides: TGTGCCTGGAGCCCTTTGGGGGGGGACACCGGGGAGCTGTTTTTT. The chain has TRBV30 and TRBJ2-2, with 7 bases identical to TRBD2. The J segment lost 3 bases and the V segment lost 3 bases, leaving 7 bases of the junction unmatched. The germline CDR1 and CDR2 sequences are GTSNPN and SVGIG (reference sequence). CDR3 length equals 15 residues.

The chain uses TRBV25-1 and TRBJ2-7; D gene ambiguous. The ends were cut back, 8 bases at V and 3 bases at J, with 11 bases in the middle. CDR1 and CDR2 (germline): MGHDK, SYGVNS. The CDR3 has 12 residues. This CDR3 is CASGDPGYEQYF. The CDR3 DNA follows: TGTGCCAGCGGAGACCCGGGCTACGAGCAGTACTTC.